The T cell receptor (beta chain) under discussion was sequenced for a study of blood T cell repertoires in COVID-19. Study-wide context: COVID-19 samples, acute and convalescent, were from the United States, Italy and Spain. The analysed material was cDNA or gDNA that came from T cells, B-cell-depleted T cells, or PBMCs.

V was trimmed by 3 bases and J by 3 bases, leaving 15 bases between them. The CDR3 consists of 15 residues. Germline CDR1 is MNHEY and CDR2 is SMNVEV (reference sequence). Clones were sequenced by immunoSEQ multiplex PCR, and TCRdb holds only the in-frame ones, with some missing. The sample contains roughly 60,000 clones, around nine tenths of which appear only once. Specimen: peripheral blood. This chain connects TRBV27 to TRBJ2-7; D gene unclear. The receptor was derived from a man aged 60 to 75 with active COVID-19. The CDR3 sequence is CASSFLPKELYEQYF. For the CDR3, the DNA is TGTGCCAGCAGTTTTCTCCCGAAGGAGCTCTACGAGCAGTACTTC.